The clone carrying this TCR beta chain was seen more than once but under ten times. Antigen unknown. Via the markers CD45RO/CCR7/CD25/CD127/CD95/CD27, stem cell-like memory, regulatory, central memory and naive CD4+ cells were sorted. Sort purity for all populations was recorded as exceeding 98%. This sample was included in a study of beta chain features in type 1 diabetes. Whole-study context: No age, gender or cell yield differences were seen between patients and healthy donors.

The entirety of the isolated RNA underwent reverse transcription, so expressed TCRB transcripts were sequenced. The repertoire was sequenced with immunoSEQ multiplex PCR; TCRdb's copy has only in-frame clones and lacks some. The data contain 640,000 or so clones, around 15% of them seen just once; the ten biggest clones take up 0.03% to 0.04%. The study's findings and limits: The influence of HLA type on TCRB rearrangement stayed undetermined. In every one of the four CD4+ subsets, TCRB CDR3s were moderately but significantly shorter in Type 1 diabetes patients.

This receptor was taken from a man aged 18 to 30 with type 1 diabetes. Sequenced input: naive CD4+ T cells from blood.

The CDR3 nucleotides read TGTGCCAGCAGTTCCACCCGGGTGGGGGAGACCCAGTACTTC. Its protein product is CASSSTRVGETQYF. The chain joins TRBV27 to TRBJ2-5; no clear D. Germline assignment: CDR1 MNHEY and CDR2 SMNVEV (reference sequence). CDR3 length: 14 residues. Between the trimmed V and J ends, which lost 4 bases and 5 bases, there was a span of 14 bases.